These T cell receptor beta chains were read from a single sample in a study of blood T cells in healthy people across ages. TCRdb reanalysed the 5' RACE reads using MiXCR and keeps one entry per CDR3 protein. In the table there are around 2 million distinct CDR3 sequences, roughly two fifths of which are singletons. The sample was blood. The receptors derive from a human donor in good health. CDR3s include the opening cysteine and the closing phenylalanine or tryptophan. The order of the fields is V gene, CDR3 protein.

TRBV7-2,CASSLFSGPYNEQFF
TRBV5-1,CASSLETGTGFNEQFF
TRBV6-5,CAGRPTTGYGYTF
TRBV2,CASSGWGLANEKLFF
TRBV20-1,CSQGTARRAFF
TRBV12-3/TRBV12-4,CASSTPLGEAFF
TRBV20-1,CSARPGPQNSPLHF
TRBV20-1,CSAIPGVETQYF
TRBV6-4,CASSDAGDTDTQYF
TRBV10-3,CAISETPSYEQYF
TRBV10-3,CAISESQGATDTQYF
TRBV11-2,CASSYTPDRLNEQFF
TRBV29-1,CSVYPGRGTQYF
TRBV20-1,CSASPNSGGTDTQYF
TRBV20-1,CSARRTATYEQYF
TRBV20-1,CSASNRGRGYNEQFF
TRBV5-1,CASSLRDRAQRDSPRHF
TRBV4-2,CASSQKRQGQSEKLFF
TRBV7-9,CASGSIGTQYF
TRBV10-3,CAITGEGGNQPQHF
TRBV25-1,CASSGSGRYAPTDTQYF
TRBV20-1,CSTPREFMDEQYF
TRBV6-1,CASRMGLPSSYNEQFF
TRBV6-5,CASSSMRRGGTDTQYF
TRBV3-1,CASSQDELSNDNEQFF
TRBV7-3,CASSFLGYTGELFF
TRBV6-2/TRBV6-3,CASSYANSPLHF
TRBV4-3,CASSPARGVLYGYTF
TRBV4-2,CASSPRGTGTLGYEQYF
TRBV29-1,CSVKGPKSYEQYF
TRBV12-3/TRBV12-4,CASSSRSYYGYTF
TRBV9,CASRGRGPSGANVLTF
TRBV9,CASSPQVGRNEQFF
TRBV29-1,CSVELQGTTANTF
TRBV11-3,CASRPDRGFGETQYF
TRBV9,CASSVANHNEQFF
TRBV10-3,CAISALAGALGSQYF
TRBV11-2,CASSFSPLPRYEQYF
TRBV6-1,CASSESFQRGRNEQFF
TRBV5-1,CASSLAPRSYDEQFF